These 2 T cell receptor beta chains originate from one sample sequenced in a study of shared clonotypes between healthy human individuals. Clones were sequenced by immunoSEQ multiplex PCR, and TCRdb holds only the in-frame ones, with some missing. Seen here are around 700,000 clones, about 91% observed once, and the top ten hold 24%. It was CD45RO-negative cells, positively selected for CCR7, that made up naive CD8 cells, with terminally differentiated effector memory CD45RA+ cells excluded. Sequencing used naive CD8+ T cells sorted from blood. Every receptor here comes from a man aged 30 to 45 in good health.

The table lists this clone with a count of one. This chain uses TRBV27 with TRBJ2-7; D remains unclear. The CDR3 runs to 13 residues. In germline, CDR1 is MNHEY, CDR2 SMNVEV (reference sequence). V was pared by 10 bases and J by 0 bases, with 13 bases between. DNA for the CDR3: TGTGCCACCGGTCCCGGCGGCTCCTACGAGCAGTACTTC. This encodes CATGPGGSYEQYF.

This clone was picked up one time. The CDR3 loop is CASSVDRGSTSGANVLTF. CDR3 nucleotides: TGTGCCAGCAGTGTGGACAGGGGGTCCACCTCTGGGGCCAACGTCCTGACTTTC. The gene calls are TRBV25-1 and TRBJ2-6; 10 nucleotides align to TRBD1. V lost 4 bases to trimming and J lost 0 bases; unmatched junction nucleotides: 6. The CDR3 has 18 residues. Germline lookup yields CDR1 MGHDK and CDR2 SYGVNS.